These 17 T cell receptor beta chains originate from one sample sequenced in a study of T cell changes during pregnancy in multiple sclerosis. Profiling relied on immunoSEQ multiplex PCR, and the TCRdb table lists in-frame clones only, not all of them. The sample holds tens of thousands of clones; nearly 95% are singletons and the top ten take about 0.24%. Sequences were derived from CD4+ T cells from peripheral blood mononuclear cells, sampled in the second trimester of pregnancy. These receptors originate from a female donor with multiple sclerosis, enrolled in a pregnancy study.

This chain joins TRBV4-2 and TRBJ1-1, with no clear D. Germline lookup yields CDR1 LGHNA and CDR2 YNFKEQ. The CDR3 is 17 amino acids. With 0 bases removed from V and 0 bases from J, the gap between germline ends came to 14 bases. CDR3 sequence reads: CASSQDLLTVLNTEAFF. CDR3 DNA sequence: TGTGCCAGCAGCCAAGATCTTTTGACTGTCTTGAACACTGAAGCTTTCTTT.

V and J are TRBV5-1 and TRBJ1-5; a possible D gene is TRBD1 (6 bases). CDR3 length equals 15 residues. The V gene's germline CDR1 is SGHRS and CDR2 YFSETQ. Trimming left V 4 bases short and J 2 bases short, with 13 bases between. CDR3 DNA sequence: TGCGCCAGCAGCGTAGGGGGTGGTGGCAATCAGCCCCAGCATTTT. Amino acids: CASSVGGGGNQPQHF.

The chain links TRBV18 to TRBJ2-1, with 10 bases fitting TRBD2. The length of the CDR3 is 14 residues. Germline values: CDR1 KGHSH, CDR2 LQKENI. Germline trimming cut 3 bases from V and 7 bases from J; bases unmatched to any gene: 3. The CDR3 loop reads CASSPLAGDNEQFF. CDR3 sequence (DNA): TGTGCCAGCTCACCGCTAGCGGGGGATAATGAGCAGTTCTTC. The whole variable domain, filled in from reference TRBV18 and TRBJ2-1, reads NAGVMQNPRHLVRRRGQEARLRCSPMKGHSHVYWYRQLPEEGLKFMVYLQKENIIDESGMPKERFSAEFPKEGPSILRIQQVVRGDSAAYFCASSPLAGDNEQFFGPGTRLTVL.

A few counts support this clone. The CDR3 is CASSSSPTDTQYF. CDR3 nucleotide sequence: TGCGCCAGCAGCTCAAGCCCCACAGATACGCAGTATTTT. The chain employs TRBV5-1 and TRBJ2-3; D remains unclear. Trimming took 3 bases from V and 2 from J, leaving 7 bases between them. The CDR3 length is 13 residues. Germline CDR1 is SGHRS and CDR2 is YFSETQ.

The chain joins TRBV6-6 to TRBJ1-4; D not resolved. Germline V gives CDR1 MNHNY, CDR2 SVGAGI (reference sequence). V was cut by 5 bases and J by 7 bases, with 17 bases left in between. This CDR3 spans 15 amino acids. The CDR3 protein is CASSAPNGVAEKLFF. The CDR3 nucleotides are TGTGCCAGCAGTGCCCCCAACGGGGTCGCTGAAAAACTGTTTTTT.

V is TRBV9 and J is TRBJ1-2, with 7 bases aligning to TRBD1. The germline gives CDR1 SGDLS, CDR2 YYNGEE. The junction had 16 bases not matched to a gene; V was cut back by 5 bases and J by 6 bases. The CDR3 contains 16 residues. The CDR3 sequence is CASRTPGQVGEDGYTF. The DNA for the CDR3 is TGTGCCAGCAGGACCCCCGGACAGGTCGGGGAGGATGGCTACACCTTC.

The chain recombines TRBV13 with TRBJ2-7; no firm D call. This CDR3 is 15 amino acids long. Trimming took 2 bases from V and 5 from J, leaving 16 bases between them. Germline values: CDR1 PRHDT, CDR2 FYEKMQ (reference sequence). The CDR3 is CASSLKATPTNEQYF. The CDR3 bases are TGTGCCAGCAGCTTAAAGGCCACACCTACTAACGAGCAGTACTTC. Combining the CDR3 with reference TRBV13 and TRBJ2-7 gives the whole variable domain AAGVIQSPRHLIKEKRETATLKCYPIPRHDTVYWYQQGPGQDPQFLISFYEKMQSDKGSIPDRFSAQQFSDYHSELNMSSLELGDSALYFCASSLKATPTNEQYFGPGTRLTVT.

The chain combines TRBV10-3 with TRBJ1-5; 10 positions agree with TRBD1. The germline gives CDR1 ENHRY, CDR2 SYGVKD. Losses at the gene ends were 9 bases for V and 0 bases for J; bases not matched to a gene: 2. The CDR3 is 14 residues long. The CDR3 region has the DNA TGTGCCATAGGGACAGGGGATAGCAATCAGCCCCAGCATTTT. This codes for CAIGTGDSNQPQHF.

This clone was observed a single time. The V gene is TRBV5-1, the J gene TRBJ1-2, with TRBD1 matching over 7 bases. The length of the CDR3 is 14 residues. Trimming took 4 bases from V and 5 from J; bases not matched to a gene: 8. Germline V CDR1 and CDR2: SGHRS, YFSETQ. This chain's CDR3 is CASSLGQLKYGYTF. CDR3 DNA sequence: TGCGCCAGCAGCCTGGGACAGCTCAAATATGGCTACACCTTC.

The CDR3 here is CASSLDTLISPLHF. The CDR3 coding sequence is TGTGCCAGCAGCTTAGACACCCTGATCTCACCCCTCCACTTT. The chain is built from TRBV7-9 and TRBJ1-6, with D hard to call. Germline V gene data show CDR1 as SEHNR and CDR2 as FQNEAQ (reference sequence). V lost 1 base and J 10 bases, leaving 11 bases between the germline ends. This CDR3 has 14 residues.

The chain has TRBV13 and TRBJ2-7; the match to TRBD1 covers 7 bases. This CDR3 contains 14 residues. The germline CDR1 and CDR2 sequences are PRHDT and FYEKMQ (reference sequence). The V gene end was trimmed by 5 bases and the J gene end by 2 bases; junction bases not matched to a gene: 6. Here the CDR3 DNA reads TGTGCCAGCAGCAAAAACAGGGGCCCCTACGAGCAGTACTTC. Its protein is CASSKNRGPYEQYF.

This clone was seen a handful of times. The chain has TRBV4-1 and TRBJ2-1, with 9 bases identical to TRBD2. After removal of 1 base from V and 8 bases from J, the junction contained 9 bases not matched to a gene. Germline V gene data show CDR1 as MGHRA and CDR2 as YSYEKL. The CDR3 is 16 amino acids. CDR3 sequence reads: CASSQGLAGSAYEQFF. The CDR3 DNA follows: TGCGCCAGCAGCCAAGGGCTAGCGGGATCCGCCTATGAGCAGTTCTTC.

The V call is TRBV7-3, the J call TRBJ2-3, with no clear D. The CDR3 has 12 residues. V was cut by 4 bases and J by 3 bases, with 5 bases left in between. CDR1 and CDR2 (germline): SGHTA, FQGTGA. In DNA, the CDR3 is TGTGCCAGCAGCTCCCTTACAGATACGCAGTATTTT. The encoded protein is CASSSLTDTQYF.

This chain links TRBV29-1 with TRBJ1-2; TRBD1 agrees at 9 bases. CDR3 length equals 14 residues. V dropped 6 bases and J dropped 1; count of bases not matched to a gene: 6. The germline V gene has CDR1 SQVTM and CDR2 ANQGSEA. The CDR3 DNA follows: TGCAGCGTGTCACAGGGGGCCAGTAACTATGGCTACACCTTC. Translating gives CSVSQGASNYGYTF.

The CDR3 loop is CASSRRGGENYEQYF. The CDR3 nucleotides read TGTGCCAGCAGTCGAAGGGGGGGGGAAAACTACGAGCAGTACTTC. The gene calls are TRBV6-5 and TRBJ2-7, with D tentatively TRBD2 (7 bases). CDR3 length equals 15 residues. V shed 5 bases and J shed 3 bases, with 17 bases lying between them. Per germline, CDR1 MNHEY and CDR2 SVGAGI.

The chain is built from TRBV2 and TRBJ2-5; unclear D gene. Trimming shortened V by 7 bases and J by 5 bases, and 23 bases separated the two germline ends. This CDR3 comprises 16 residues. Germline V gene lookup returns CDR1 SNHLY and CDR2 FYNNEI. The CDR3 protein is CASTLPTARNLETQYF. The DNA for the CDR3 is TGTGCCAGCACCCTTCCGACTGCAAGAAACTTGGAGACCCAGTACTTC.

CDR3 nucleotides: TGTGCCAGCAGCGGCTGGACAGGGGGCGGTACGCAGTATTTT. It codes for CASSGWTGGGTQYF. The chain recombines TRBV7-9 with TRBJ2-3; TRBD1 agrees at 11 bases. The germline gives CDR1 SEHNR, CDR2 FQNEAQ (reference sequence). The CDR3 extends over 14 amino acids. V dropped 5 bases and J dropped 8; count of bases not matched to a gene: 6.